Listed below are T cell receptor beta chains from one sample, sequenced in a study of human T cells and chemical hapten exposure. TCRdb processed the RACE reads anew with MiXCR; each CDR3 protein has one entry. The sample includes about 41,000 distinct CDR3 sequences, 3.3% of them seen just once. The sample in question was whole blood, obtained in connection with sensitization to the hapten diphenylcyclopropenone (DPC). These receptors came from a man between 35 and 55 years old with alopecia areata. Some clones in this sample may be carry-over from other donors' samples. Each CDR3 is given with its conserved first and last residue. D genes are given only for firm matches. A clone size is listed for some rows: how often the clone was seen (once, few, many), or a class if it is expanded.

V gene: TRBV10-2; clone size: NA; D gene: NA; J gene: TRBJ1-2; CDR3 protein: CASSEGSVYGYTF; CDR3 DNA: TGCGCCAGCAGTGAGGGCAGCGTCTATGGCTACACCTTC
V gene: TRBV5-1; clone size: many; D gene: NA; J gene: TRBJ2-5; CDR3 protein: CASSLQHRQETQYF; CDR3 DNA: TGCGCCAGCAGCTTGCAGCACAGACAAGAGACCCAGTACTTC
V gene: TRBV6-5; clone size: many; D gene: TRBD2; J gene: TRBJ2-3; CDR3 protein: CASSPTSGRLHTQYF; CDR3 DNA: TGTGCCAGCAGCCCGACTAGCGGGAGGCTTCATACGCAGTATTTT
V gene: TRBV7-8; clone size: many; D gene: TRBD1; J gene: TRBJ2-7; CDR3 protein: CASSISGTGSGYEQYF; CDR3 DNA: TGTGCCAGCAGCATTTCCGGGACAGGGAGCGGGTACGAGCAGTACTTC
V gene: TRBV6-5; clone size: many; D gene: NA; J gene: TRBJ1-6; CDR3 protein: CASSRDGPNSPLHF; CDR3 DNA: TGTGCCAGCAGCAGGGACGGGCCCAATTCACCCCTCCACTTT
V gene: TRBV12-3/TRBV12-4; clone size: many; D gene: NA; J gene: TRBJ2-7; CDR3 protein: CASSPSSAYEQYF; CDR3 DNA: TGTGCCAGCAGCCCCAGCAGCGCCTACGAGCAGTACTTC
V gene: TRBV6-2/TRBV6-3; clone size: many; D gene: TRBD2; J gene: TRBJ2-7; CDR3 protein: CASSYLAGGNEQYF; CDR3 DNA: TGTGCCAGCAGTTACCTGGCGGGAGGTAACGAGCAGTACTTC
V gene: TRBV2; clone size: many; D gene: NA; J gene: TRBJ2-3; CDR3 protein: CASSLVIRRSTDTQYF; CDR3 DNA: TGTGCCAGCAGTCTCGTTATCAGGAGGAGCACAGATACGCAGTATTTT
V gene: TRBV30; clone size: many; D gene: TRBD2; J gene: TRBJ2-5; CDR3 protein: CAWSPTGLAQETQYF; CDR3 DNA: TGTGCCTGGAGTCCTACCGGACTAGCCCAAGAGACCCAGTACTTC
V gene: TRBV18; clone size: many; D gene: TRBD2; J gene: TRBJ2-2; CDR3 protein: CASSRGSGRNTGELFF; CDR3 DNA: TGTGCCAGCTCACGAGGTAGCGGGAGGAACACCGGGGAGCTGTTTTTT
V gene: TRBV20-1; clone size: many; D gene: TRBD1; J gene: TRBJ2-3; CDR3 protein: CSAIRSITGTGYTDTQYF; CDR3 DNA: TGCAGTGCAATACGGTCTATTACCGGGACAGGGTACACAGATACGCAGTATTTT
V gene: TRBV6-2/TRBV6-3; clone size: many; D gene: TRBD2; J gene: TRBJ2-5; CDR3 protein: CASSPTSVGGETQYF; CDR3 DNA: TGTGCCAGCAGCCCTACTAGCGTGGGAGGAGAGACCCAGTACTTC
V gene: TRBV2; clone size: few; D gene: NA; J gene: TRBJ2-3; CDR3 protein: CASSERDRSTQYF; CDR3 DNA: TGTGCCAGCAGTGAACGTGACAGAAGTACGCAGTATTTT
V gene: TRBV4-2; clone size: NA; D gene: TRBD1; J gene: TRBJ1-2; CDR3 protein: CASSQAGQGNGYTF; CDR3 DNA: TGTGCCAGCAGCCAAGCGGGACAGGGTAATGGCTACACCTTC
V gene: TRBV27; clone size: many; D gene: NA; J gene: TRBJ2-1; CDR3 protein: CASSPGLYNEQFF; CDR3 DNA: TGTGCCAGCAGTCCCGGACTGTACAATGAGCAGTTCTTC
V gene: TRBV28; clone size: many; D gene: NA; J gene: TRBJ2-2; CDR3 protein: CASSFEGPRAGELFF; CDR3 DNA: TGTGCCAGCAGTTTTGAGGGACCTCGGGCCGGGGAGCTGTTTTTT
V gene: TRBV3-1; clone size: many; D gene: NA; J gene: TRBJ1-3; CDR3 protein: CASSQYGGNTIYF; CDR3 DNA: TGTGCCAGCAGCCAATACGGTGGAAACACCATATATTTT
V gene: TRBV6-1; clone size: many; D gene: NA; J gene: TRBJ2-3; CDR3 protein: CASSRGFSTGTFTDTQYF; CDR3 DNA: TGTGCCAGCAGTAGGGGTTTTTCAACCGGGACTTTCACAGATACGCAGTATTTT
V gene: TRBV6-6; clone size: NA; D gene: TRBD1; J gene: TRBJ1-2; CDR3 protein: CASRDRGNLEYGYTF; CDR3 DNA: TGTGCCAGCCGGGACAGGGGGAATCTTGAGTATGGCTACACCTTC
V gene: TRBV3-1; clone size: NA; D gene: NA; J gene: TRBJ1-3; CDR3 protein: CASSQGRILNTIYF; CDR3 DNA: TGTGCCAGCAGCCAAGGCCGAATTCTAAACACCATATATTTT
V gene: TRBV7-7; clone size: many; D gene: TRBD2; J gene: TRBJ2-3; CDR3 protein: CASSMTSGRTDTQYF; CDR3 DNA: TGTGCCAGCAGCATGACTAGCGGGAGAACAGATACGCAGTATTTT
V gene: TRBV6-6; clone size: few; D gene: NA; J gene: TRBJ1-1; CDR3 protein: CASSAGAPRGTEAFF; CDR3 DNA: TGTGCCAGCAGTGCCGGGGCTCCGAGGGGCACTGAAGCTTTCTTT
V gene: TRBV3-1; clone size: few; D gene: NA; J gene: TRBJ1-5; CDR3 protein: CASRQGGLGQPQHF; CDR3 DNA: TGTGCCAGCAGGCAAGGGGGGTTGGGTCAGCCCCAGCATTTT
V gene: TRBV6-2/TRBV6-3; clone size: many; D gene: NA; J gene: TRBJ2-3; CDR3 protein: CASSYLPRRANTDTQYF; CDR3 DNA: TGTGCCAGCAGTTACTTGCCTCGGCGGGCTAACACAGATACGCAGTATTTT
V gene: TRBV7-2; clone size: NA; D gene: NA; J gene: TRBJ2-4; CDR3 protein: CASSPVRFAKNIQYF; CDR3 DNA: TGTGCCAGCAGCCCAGTCAGGTTCGCCAAAAACATTCAGTACTTC
V gene: TRBV20-1; clone size: many; D gene: TRBD1; J gene: TRBJ1-6; CDR3 protein: CSARDPTGAHSPLHF; CDR3 DNA: TGCAGTGCTAGAGATCCGACAGGGGCGCATTCACCCCTCCACTTT
V gene: TRBV12-3/TRBV12-4; clone size: many; D gene: NA; J gene: TRBJ1-4; CDR3 protein: CASGSYRVEEKLFF; CDR3 DNA: TGTGCCAGTGGGAGTTACAGGGTAGAAGAAAAACTGTTTTTT
V gene: TRBV25-1; clone size: many; D gene: NA; J gene: TRBJ1-1; CDR3 protein: CASSETRGRAFF; CDR3 DNA: TGTGCCAGCAGTGAAACCCGGGGTCGAGCTTTCTTT
V gene: TRBV25-1; clone size: many; D gene: NA; J gene: TRBJ2-3; CDR3 protein: CASRPRVDPSGADTQYF; CDR3 DNA: TGTGCCAGCAGGCCCCGCGTCGACCCCTCTGGGGCAGATACGCAGTATTTT
V gene: TRBV6-5; clone size: many; D gene: TRBD2; J gene: TRBJ2-1; CDR3 protein: CASSYLSGRNYNEQFF; CDR3 DNA: TGTGCCAGCAGTTACCTAAGCGGGAGGAACTACAATGAGCAGTTCTTC
V gene: TRBV7-9; clone size: many; D gene: TRBD2; J gene: TRBJ2-1; CDR3 protein: CASSLVRASGAYNEQFF; CDR3 DNA: TGTGCCAGCAGCTTAGTAAGGGCTAGCGGGGCCTACAATGAGCAGTTCTTC
V gene: TRBV12-3/TRBV12-4; clone size: few; D gene: NA; J gene: TRBJ1-2; CDR3 protein: CASSPAGYGYTF; CDR3 DNA: TGTGCCAGCAGCCCTGCAGGATATGGCTACACCTTC
V gene: TRBV12-3/TRBV12-4; clone size: many; D gene: NA; J gene: TRBJ1-5; CDR3 protein: CASSLKVNQPQHF; CDR3 DNA: TGTGCCAGCAGTTTAAAAGTGAATCAGCCCCAGCATTTT
V gene: TRBV5-1; clone size: NA; D gene: TRBD1; J gene: TRBJ2-5; CDR3 protein: CASSLVPGTGQETQYF; CDR3 DNA: TGCGCCAGCAGCTTGGTTCCCGGGACAGGCCAAGAGACCCAGTACTTC
V gene: TRBV6-1; clone size: many; D gene: NA; J gene: TRBJ1-1; CDR3 protein: CASTSRPGYGSEAFF; CDR3 DNA: TGTGCCAGCACCTCCCGGCCAGGGTATGGCTCTGAAGCTTTCTTT
V gene: TRBV6-2/TRBV6-3; clone size: many; D gene: TRBD2; J gene: TRBJ2-3; CDR3 protein: CASRLAGASSDTQYF; CDR3 DNA: TGTGCCAGCAGACTTGCGGGAGCCTCCTCAGATACGCAGTATTTT
V gene: TRBV5-6; clone size: few; D gene: NA; J gene: TRBJ1-1; CDR3 protein: CASSPDSRQNTEAFF; CDR3 DNA: TGTGCCAGCAGCCCCGACAGTAGACAAAACACTGAAGCTTTCTTT
V gene: TRBV5-6; clone size: many; D gene: NA; J gene: TRBJ2-7; CDR3 protein: CASSLFTLAPDDEQYF; CDR3 DNA: TGTGCCAGCAGCTTGTTCACCCTAGCCCCAGATGACGAGCAGTACTTC
V gene: TRBV18; clone size: many; D gene: TRBD1; J gene: TRBJ2-7; CDR3 protein: CASSPLPGQSSYEQYF; CDR3 DNA: TGTGCCAGCTCACCCCTACCGGGACAGAGCTCCTACGAGCAGTACTTC
V gene: TRBV30; clone size: NA; D gene: NA; J gene: TRBJ2-3; CDR3 protein: CAWSESTDTQYF; CDR3 DNA: TGTGCCTGGAGTGAAAGCACAGATACGCAGTATTTT
V gene: TRBV7-9; clone size: many; D gene: NA; J gene: TRBJ2-3; CDR3 protein: CASSLGITDTQYF; CDR3 DNA: TGTGCCAGCAGCTTGGGGATTACAGATACGCAGTATTTT
V gene: TRBV4-1; clone size: many; D gene: TRBD1; J gene: TRBJ2-7; CDR3 protein: CASSQETGTGRYEQYF; CDR3 DNA: TGCGCCAGCAGCCAAGAAACCGGGACAGGGCGCTACGAGCAGTACTTC
V gene: TRBV15; clone size: many; D gene: NA; J gene: TRBJ2-5; CDR3 protein: CATSSSRQETQYF; CDR3 DNA: TGTGCCACCAGCAGTTCCAGACAAGAGACCCAGTACTTC
V gene: TRBV20-1; clone size: many; D gene: NA; J gene: TRBJ2-2; CDR3 protein: CSARGGYTGELFF; CDR3 DNA: TGCAGTGCCAGGGGCGGTTACACCGGGGAGCTGTTTTTT
V gene: TRBV28; clone size: many; D gene: TRBD1; J gene: TRBJ2-1; CDR3 protein: CATRGRVGNEQFF; CDR3 DNA: TGTGCCACCAGGGGGCGAGTGGGCAATGAGCAGTTCTTC
V gene: TRBV6-1; clone size: many; D gene: TRBD1; J gene: TRBJ2-7; CDR3 protein: CAISIAGGSYEQYF; CDR3 DNA: TGTGCCATCAGCATCGCAGGGGGCTCCTACGAGCAGTACTTC
V gene: TRBV12-3/TRBV12-4; clone size: many; D gene: TRBD2; J gene: TRBJ2-4; CDR3 protein: CASSLSGSTHKNIQYF; CDR3 DNA: TGTGCCAGCAGTTTAAGCGGGAGTACCCACAAAAACATTCAGTACTTC
V gene: TRBV12-3/TRBV12-4; clone size: many; D gene: NA; J gene: TRBJ2-7; CDR3 protein: CASSSIDSSYEQYF; CDR3 DNA: TGTGCCAGCAGTTCAATCGACTCTTCCTACGAGCAGTACTTC
V gene: TRBV20-1; clone size: many; D gene: TRBD1; J gene: TRBJ2-3; CDR3 protein: CSAPPGQGWTDTQYF; CDR3 DNA: TGCAGTGCTCCCCCGGGACAGGGGTGGACAGATACGCAGTATTTT
V gene: TRBV7-2; clone size: many; D gene: NA; J gene: TRBJ2-5; CDR3 protein: CASSRGGGQETQYF; CDR3 DNA: TGTGCCAGCAGCCGAGGGGGGGGGCAAGAGACCCAGTACTTC
V gene: TRBV20-1; clone size: many; D gene: TRBD2; J gene: TRBJ2-1; CDR3 protein: CSAPAGVSFYNEQFF; CDR3 DNA: TGCAGTGCCCCTGCGGGAGTTTCCTTCTACAATGAGCAGTTCTTC